Following are 28 T cell receptor beta chains from one sample sequenced in a study of cytomegalovirus exposure and HLA in healthy donors. Researchers ran the PCR with 60 Vbeta and 13 Jbeta primers. The table came from immunoSEQ multiplex PCR; TCRdb's copy has only in-frame clones and leaves some out. Of 91,000 or so clones listed, about three quarters were seen once; the top ten hold around 5%. The material sequenced was PBMCs. These TCRs come from a man aged 25 to 45 in good health and CMV-seropositive.

The V and J genes are TRBV13 and TRBJ2-3, with 9 bases matching TRBD2. The CDR3 consists of 16 residues. After removal of 4 bases from V and 1 base from J, the junction contained 6 bases not matched to a gene. Germline lookup yields CDR1 PRHDT and CDR2 FYEKMQ (reference sequence). The CDR3 protein is CASSSYRLAGTDTQYF. The CDR3 DNA is TGTGCCAGCAGCTCGTACCGACTAGCGGGCACAGATACGCAGTATTTT. Variable domain in full (rest from reference TRBV13 and TRBJ2-3): AAGVIQSPRHLIKEKRETATLKCYPIPRHDTVYWYQQGPGQDPQFLISFYEKMQSDKGSIPDRFSAQQFSDYHSELNMSSLELGDSALYFCASSSYRLAGTDTQYFGPGTRLTVL.

The chain couples TRBV18 to TRBJ2-3, with 8 bases that match TRBD2. V dropped 1 base and J dropped 6; count of bases not matched to a gene: 6. The CDR3 runs 15 residues. Germline loops: CDR1 KGHSH, CDR2 LQKENI. CDR3 bases: TGTGCCAGCTCACCACTCGGGACTAGAGAGGATACGCAGTATTTT. Protein product: CASSPLGTREDTQYF.

The chain carries TRBV7-2 and TRBJ2-3; no reliable D call. The CDR3 sequence is 13 residues long. Germline CDR1 and CDR2: SGHTA and FQGNSA. The V end was cut by 5 bases, the J end by 0 bases, with 6 bases between. The CDR3 reads CASSASSTDTQYF. The DNA of the CDR3 is TGTGCCAGCAGCGCGTCTAGCACAGATACGCAGTATTTT.

The V and J genes are TRBV5-1 and TRBJ2-5; 8 bases agree with TRBD1. Germline CDR1 SGHRS, CDR2 YFSETQ. This CDR3 has 19 residues. J gave up 4 bases and V 0 bases, and 17 bases lay outside the gene matches. As DNA, the CDR3 is TGCGCCAGCAGCTTGGACCCGACAGGGGCCCGCGGGCGTGGAGAGACCCAGTACTTC. Encoded protein: CASSLDPTGARGRGETQYF.

V and J are TRBV29-1 and TRBJ2-5; 10 nucleotides agree with TRBD2. The CDR3 is 18 residues long. V was pared by 0 bases and J by 5 bases, with 15 bases of the junction left unmatched. Germline V gene lookup returns CDR1 SQVTM and CDR2 ANQGSEA. CDR3 amino acids: CSVEDRTSGITNGETQYF. In DNA, the CDR3 is TGCAGCGTTGAAGATCGGACTAGCGGAATAACCAATGGGGAGACCCAGTACTTC.

The chain employs TRBV2 and TRBJ1-6, with no clear D. The V end was cut by 7 bases, the J end by 10 bases, with 17 bases between. Germline CDR1 SNHLY, CDR2 FYNNEI. CDR3 length equals 14 residues. Here the CDR3 DNA reads TGTGCCAGCAATGTCGACGGCCTAGGATCACCCCTCCACTTT. Amino acid sequence: CASNVDGLGSPLHF. The whole variable domain, filled in from reference TRBV2 and TRBJ1-6, reads EPEVTQTPSHQVTQMGQEVILRCVPISNHLYFYWYRQILGQKVEFLVSFYNNEISEKSEIFDDQFSVERPDGSNFTLKIRSTKLEDSAMYFCASNVDGLGSPLHFGNGTRLTVT.

The V gene is TRBV7-9, the J gene TRBJ1-1, with unresolved D. Germline CDR1 and CDR2: SEHNR and FQNEAQ (reference sequence). The CDR3 is 13 amino acids. Trimming cost V 3 bases and J 6 bases, with 11 bases left between them. This CDR3 is CASSFVEEAEAFF. As DNA, the CDR3 is TGTGCCAGCAGCTTTGTCGAGGAGGCTGAAGCTTTCTTT.

This rearrangement joins TRBV6-6 to TRBJ1-2; 10 nucleotides agree with TRBD1. Per germline, CDR1 MNHNY and CDR2 SVGAGI (reference sequence). The CDR3 sequence is 14 residues long. The V and J ends lost 5 bases and 8 bases, in that order; junction bases with no gene match: 8. CDR3 residues: CASSTGTGAFGYTF. The CDR3 region has the DNA TGTGCCAGCAGTACCGGGACAGGGGCTTTCGGCTACACCTTC.

V and J are TRBV4-2 and TRBJ2-1; 7 bases match TRBD2. The germline V gene encodes CDR1 LGHNA and CDR2 YNFKEQ. There are 13 residues in the CDR3. Trimming took 3 bases from V and 6 from J; bases not matched to a gene: 2. The DNA of the CDR3 is TGTGCCAGCAGCCACGGGACTATCAATGAGCAGTTCTTC. This encodes CASSHGTINEQFF.

This clone appeared once. This chain's CDR3 is CASSKVGEGGSNQPQHF. CDR3 DNA sequence: TGTGCCAGCAGCAAAGTAGGGGAGGGGGGTTCTAATCAGCCCCAGCATTTT. J is TRBJ1-5 and V is TRBV21-1. TRBV21-1 is an annotated pseudogene. The CDR3 has 17 residues.

The chain carries TRBV6-6 and TRBJ1-5, with D possibly matching TRBD1 (5 bases). V lost 6 bases and J lost 6, with 15 bases in between. The CDR3 is made up of 14 amino acids. Germline V lookup: CDR1 MNHNY, CDR2 SVGAGI (reference sequence). The CDR3 DNA is TGTGCCAGCAGCCTCGCCGACAGAAGTCAGCCCCAGCATTTT. It is translated as CASSLADRSQPQHF.

This rearrangement joins TRBV25-1 to TRBJ2-3; D gene ambiguous. This CDR3 region has 15 residues. V was trimmed by 6 bases and J by 0 bases, leaving 13 bases between them. The germline CDR1 and CDR2 sequences are MGHDK and SYGVNS. The CDR3 here is CASRASHLSTDTQYF. In DNA form, the CDR3 reads TGTGCCAGCAGAGCTAGTCACCTTAGCACAGATACGCAGTATTTT.

The chain recombines TRBV30 with TRBJ1-5, with 8 positions matching TRBD1. The germline V gene has CDR1 GTSNPN and CDR2 SVGIG (reference sequence). The length of the CDR3 is 14 residues. V lost 3 bases and J lost 3; bases outside the gene matches: 4. The CDR3 protein is CAWRQGGNNQPQHF. The CDR3 bases are TGTGCCTGGAGACAGGGGGGGAACAATCAGCCCCAGCATTTT.

This rearrangement joins TRBV15 to TRBJ2-7; 12 bases align to TRBD2. The CDR3 spans 15 residues. Germline V gene sequence: CDR1 LNHNV, CDR2 YYDKDF (reference sequence). The J segment lost 7 bases and the V segment lost 2 bases, leaving 6 bases of the junction unmatched. The CDR3 coding sequence is TGTGCCACCAGCAGATCGGCACTAGCGGGAGGTGAGCAGTACTTC. Translating it yields CATSRSALAGGEQYF.

The CDR3 loop reads CASSVVPGQVHSPLHF. CDR3 DNA: TGTGCCAGCAGCGTAGTACCGGGACAAGTCCATTCACCCCTCCACTTT. The genes are TRBV9 and TRBJ1-6, with D perhaps TRBD1 (6 bases). There are 16 residues in the CDR3. CDR1 and CDR2 (germline): SGDLS, YYNGEE. The germline V and J ends were trimmed by 0 bases and 8 bases, with 15 bases remaining between them.

This clone was found a few times. The chain links TRBV4-3 to TRBJ2-7; TRBD2 agrees at 9 bases. CDR3 size: 14 residues. Trimming took 6 bases from V and 6 from J; bases not matched to a gene: 9. Germline V gives CDR1 LGHNA, CDR2 YSLEER. CDR3 in amino acids: CASSSIAGAGEQYF. The CDR3 nucleotides are TGCGCCAGCAGTTCGATAGCGGGGGCCGGCGAGCAGTACTTC.

The chain employs TRBV9 and TRBJ1-3; maybe TRBD1 (6 bases). Trimming removed 4 bases at V and 4 bases at J, with 12 bases between. The CDR3 extends over 14 amino acids. Germline V gene sequence: CDR1 SGDLS, CDR2 YYNGEE. The CDR3 DNA follows: TGTGCCAGCAGCCTAACAGGGTCAGGAAACACCATATATTTT. Translating it yields CASSLTGSGNTIYF. Using reference TRBV9 and TRBJ1-3 for the parts outside the CDR3, the full variable domain is DSGVTQTPKHLITATGQRVTLRCSPRSGDLSVYWYQQSLDQGLQFLIQYYNGEERAKGNILERFSAQQFPDLHSELNLSSLELGDSALYFCASSLTGSGNTIYFGEGSWLTVV.

This clone was seen a few times. The chain carries TRBV6-1 and TRBJ2-7, with D possibly matching TRBD2 (5 bases). CDR1 MNHNS and CDR2 SASEGT come from the germline V gene. This CDR3 comprises 14 residues. Trimming took off 6 bases at V and 3 bases at J, with 15 bases between the two ends. The DNA for the CDR3 is TGTGCCAGCAGGGACTCGGGTCAGTTCTACGAGCAGTACGTC. Its translation is CASRDSGQFYEQYV.

The V call is TRBV7-2, the J call TRBJ2-2; 7 bases are shared with TRBD1. V trimming: 2 bases; J trimming: 3 bases; junction bases outside the gene matches: 3. CDR3 length equals 15 residues. Germline V gene data show CDR1 as SGHTA and CDR2 as FQGNSA. As DNA, the CDR3 is TGTGCCAGCAGCTTAAGGGGGCCTGACACCGGGGAGCTGTTTTTT. Encoded protein: CASSLRGPDTGELFF.

The chain employs TRBV5-6 and TRBJ2-3, with D perhaps matching TRBD1 (7 bases). Germline loops: CDR1 SGHDT, CDR2 YYEEEE. V lost 0 bases and J lost 4, with 18 bases in between. The CDR3 spans 17 residues. The CDR3 DNA reads TGTGCCAGCAGCTTGGGTGGAGGGGGCGATAGTTCAGATACGCAGTATTTT. It specifies CASSLGGGGDSSDTQYF.

The chain has TRBV10-3 and TRBJ2-5; D is possibly TRBD2 (5 bases). Germline V gives CDR1 ENHRY, CDR2 SYGVKD. The CDR3 totals 13 residues. V was pared by 4 bases and J by 9 bases, with 15 bases between. This CDR3 reads CAISGGSDWAQYF. CDR3 nucleotides: TGTGCCATCAGTGGAGGGAGCGATTGGGCCCAGTACTTC.

The chain employs TRBV27 and TRBJ1-1; a weak D match, TRBD1 (6 bases). The CDR3 runs 14 residues. The germline V gene encodes CDR1 MNHEY and CDR2 SMNVEV (reference sequence). V lost 5 bases and J lost 1, with 11 bases in between. CDR3 sequence reads: CASSPGTKNTEAFF. CDR3 coding DNA: TGTGCCAGCAGTCCCGGGACAAAGAACACTGAAGCTTTCTTT.

V is TRBV18 and J is TRBJ1-6; 7 nucleotides line up with TRBD1. The length of the CDR3 is 15 residues. The J segment lost 6 bases and the V segment lost 1 base, leaving 3 bases of the junction unmatched. Germline V CDR1 and CDR2: KGHSH, LQKENI. CDR3 DNA: TGTGCCAGCTCACCACAGGGGGCGCGTAATTCACCCCTCCACTTT. Translated, it gives CASSPQGARNSPLHF.

The rearrangement links TRBV18 to TRBJ2-2; D possibly corresponds to TRBD1 (5 bases). Germline CDR1 and CDR2: KGHSH and LQKENI. V shed 6 bases and J shed 2 bases, with 10 bases lying between them. The CDR3 totals 14 residues. CDR3 in DNA: TGTGCCAGCTCCCTCAGGGATAACACCGGGGAGCTGTTTTTT. Encoded protein: CASSLRDNTGELFF.

CDR3: CASSLVLNTEAFF. In DNA form, the CDR3 reads TGTGCCAGCAGCTTGGTATTGAACACTGAAGCTTTCTTT. V is TRBV5-4 and J is TRBJ1-1; D not resolved. Germline V lookup: CDR1 SGHNT, CDR2 YYREEE (reference sequence). The CDR3 covers 13 residues. Trimming removed 0 bases from V and 0 bases from J, with 3 bases in between.

This clone was detected only once. J is TRBJ1-4 and V is TRBV4-2; weak D call: TRBD1 (6 bases). V was shortened by 4 bases and J by 3 bases, with 15 bases between the two germline ends. This CDR3 region has 16 residues. CDR1 LGHNA and CDR2 YNFKEQ come from the germline V gene. The CDR3 loop is CASSRVRTDSNEKLFF. The CDR3 DNA follows: TGTGCCAGCAGCCGTGTCAGGACAGACTCTAATGAAAAACTGTTTTTT.

The chain combines TRBV28 with TRBJ1-5, with D perhaps matching TRBD1 (5 bases). The V gene lost 11 bases and the J gene lost 10 bases, with 24 bases spanning the gap. The CDR3 has 14 amino acids. Germline V gives CDR1 MDHEN, CDR2 SYDVKM. In DNA form, the CDR3 reads TGTGCCTCCTTTCCGGCTGGAGAAAGGGGCCCCCAGCATTTT. This encodes CASFPAGERGPQHF.

V gene TRBV7-9 combines with J gene TRBJ2-2; no clear D. Deletions cut 5 bases from V and 4 bases from J, with 17 bases between. Germline assignment: CDR1 SEHNR and CDR2 FQNEAQ (reference sequence). The CDR3 is 16 amino acids. CDR3: CASSPDFGSSTGELFF. The CDR3 region has the DNA TGTGCCAGCAGCCCTGATTTTGGCAGTTCCACCGGGGAGCTGTTTTTT. The whole variable domain, filled in from reference TRBV7-9 and TRBJ2-2, reads DTGVSQNPRHKITKRGQNVTFRCDPISEHNRLYWYRQTLGQGPEFLTYFQNEAQLEKSRLLSDRFSAERPKGSFSTLEIQRTEQGDSAMYLCASSPDFGSSTGELFFGEGSRLTVL.